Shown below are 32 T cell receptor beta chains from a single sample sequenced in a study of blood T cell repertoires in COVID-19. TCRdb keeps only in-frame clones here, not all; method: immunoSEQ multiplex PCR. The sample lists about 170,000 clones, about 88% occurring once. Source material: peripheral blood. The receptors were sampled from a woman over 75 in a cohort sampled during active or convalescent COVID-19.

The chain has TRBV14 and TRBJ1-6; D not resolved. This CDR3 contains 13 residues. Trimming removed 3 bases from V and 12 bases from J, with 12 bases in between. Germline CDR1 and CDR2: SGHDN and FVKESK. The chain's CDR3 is CASSQSVSLPLHF. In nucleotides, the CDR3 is TGTGCCAGCAGCCAGTCTGTATCTTTACCCCTCCACTTT.

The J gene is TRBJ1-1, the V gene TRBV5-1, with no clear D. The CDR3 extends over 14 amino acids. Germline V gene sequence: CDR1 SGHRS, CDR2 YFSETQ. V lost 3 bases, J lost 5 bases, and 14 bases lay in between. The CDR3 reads CASSYVGEGTEAFF. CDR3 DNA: TGCGCCAGCAGCTACGTCGGGGAAGGGACTGAAGCTTTCTTT.

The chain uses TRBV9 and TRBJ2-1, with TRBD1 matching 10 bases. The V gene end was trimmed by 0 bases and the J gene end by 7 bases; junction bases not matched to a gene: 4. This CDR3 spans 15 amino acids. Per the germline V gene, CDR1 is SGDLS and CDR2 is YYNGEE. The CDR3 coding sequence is TGTGCCAGCAGCGTAGGGGGACAGGGGACTAATGAGCAGTTCTTC. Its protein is CASSVGGQGTNEQFF. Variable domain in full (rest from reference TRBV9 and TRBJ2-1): DSGVTQTPKHLITATGQRVTLRCSPRSGDLSVYWYQQSLDQGLQFLIQYYNGEERAKGNILERFSAQQFPDLHSELNLSSLELGDSALYFCASSVGGQGTNEQFFGPGTRLTVL.

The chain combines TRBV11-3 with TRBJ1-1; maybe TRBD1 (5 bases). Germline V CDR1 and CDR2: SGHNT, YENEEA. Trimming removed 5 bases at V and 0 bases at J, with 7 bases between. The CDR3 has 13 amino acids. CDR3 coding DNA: TGTGCCAGCAGCACAGGCTTGAACACTGAAGCTTTCTTT. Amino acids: CASSTGLNTEAFF.

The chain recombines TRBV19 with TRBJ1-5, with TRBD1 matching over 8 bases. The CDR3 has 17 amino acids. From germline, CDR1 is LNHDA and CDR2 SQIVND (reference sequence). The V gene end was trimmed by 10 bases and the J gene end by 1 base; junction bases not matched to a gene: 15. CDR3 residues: CATLDRAKVRSNQPQHF. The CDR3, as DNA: TGTGCCACCCTGGACAGGGCAAAAGTCAGGAGCAATCAGCCCCAGCATTTT.

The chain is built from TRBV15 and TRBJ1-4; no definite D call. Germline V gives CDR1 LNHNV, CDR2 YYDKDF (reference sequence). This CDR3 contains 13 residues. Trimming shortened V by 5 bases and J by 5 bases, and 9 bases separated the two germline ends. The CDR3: CATSAGINEKLFF. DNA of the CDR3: TGTGCCACCAGCGCGGGAATAAATGAAAAACTGTTTTTT.

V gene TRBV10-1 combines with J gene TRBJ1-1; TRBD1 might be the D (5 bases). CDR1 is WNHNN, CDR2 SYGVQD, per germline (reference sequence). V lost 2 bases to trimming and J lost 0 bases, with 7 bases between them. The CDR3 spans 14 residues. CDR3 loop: CASSERGLNTEAFF. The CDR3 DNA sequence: TGCGCCAGCAGTGAGAGGGGATTGAACACTGAAGCTTTCTTT.

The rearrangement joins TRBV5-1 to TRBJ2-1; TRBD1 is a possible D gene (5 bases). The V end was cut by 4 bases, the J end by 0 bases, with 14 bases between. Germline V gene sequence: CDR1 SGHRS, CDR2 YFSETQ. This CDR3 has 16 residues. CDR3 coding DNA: TGCGCCAGCAGCAGGCAGACAGCCAGCTCCTACAATGAGCAGTTCTTC. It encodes CASSRQTASSYNEQFF.

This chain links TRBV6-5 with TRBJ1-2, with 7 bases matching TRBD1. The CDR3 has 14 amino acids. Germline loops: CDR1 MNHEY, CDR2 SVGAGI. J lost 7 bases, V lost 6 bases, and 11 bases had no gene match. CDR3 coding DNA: TGTGCCAGCAGCGTTACGGGGACAGCACGTGGCTACACCTTC. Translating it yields CASSVTGTARGYTF.

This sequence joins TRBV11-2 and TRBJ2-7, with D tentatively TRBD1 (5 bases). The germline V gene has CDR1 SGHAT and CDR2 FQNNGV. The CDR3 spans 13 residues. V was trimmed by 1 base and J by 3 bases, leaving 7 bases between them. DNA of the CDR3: TGTGCCAGCAGCTTAGGCAGGGTCTACGAGCAGTACTTC. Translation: CASSLGRVYEQYF.

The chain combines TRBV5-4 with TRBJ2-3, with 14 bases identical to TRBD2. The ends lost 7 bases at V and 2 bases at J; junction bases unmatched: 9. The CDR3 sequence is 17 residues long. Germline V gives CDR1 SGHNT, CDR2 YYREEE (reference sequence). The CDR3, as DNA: TGTGCCAGCGCCACCGGGACTAGCGGGGGTGACACAGATACGCAGTATTTT. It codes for CASATGTSGGDTDTQYF.

The chain's CDR3 is CASSVELAGAWGELFF. The CDR3 DNA is TGTGCCAGCAGCGTAGAACTAGCGGGGGCTTGGGGGGAGCTGTTTTTT. The chain employs TRBV9 and TRBJ2-2, with TRBD2 matching 11 bases. Germline loops: CDR1 SGDLS, CDR2 YYNGEE. The CDR3 sequence is 16 residues long. The trim removed 0 bases at V and 8 bases at J, leaving 6 bases unmatched.

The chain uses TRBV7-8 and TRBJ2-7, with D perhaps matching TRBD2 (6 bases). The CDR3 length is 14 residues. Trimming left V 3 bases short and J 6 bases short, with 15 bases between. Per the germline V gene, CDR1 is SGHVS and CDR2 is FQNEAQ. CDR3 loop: CASSFDGGRGEQYV. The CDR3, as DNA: TGTGCCAGCAGCTTCGATGGCGGGCGGGGCGAGCAGTACGTC.

DNA of the CDR3: TGTGCCAGCAGCCTGGGGCCGCCGCGGACTCAAGAAAAACTGTTTTTT. This sequence encodes CASSLGPPRTQEKLFF. This chain joins TRBV5-4 and TRBJ1-4; tentative D call: TRBD1 (5 bases). Trimming removed 4 bases from V and 8 bases from J, with 21 bases in between. The CDR3 covers 16 residues. The germline gives CDR1 SGHNT, CDR2 YYREEE (reference sequence).

CDR3: CASSFSLAGGQPQHF. CDR3 coding DNA: TGTGCCAGCAGTTTTAGTCTCGCAGGGGGACAGCCCCAGCATTTT. The V gene is TRBV27, the J gene TRBJ1-5; 7 positions agree with TRBD1. CDR1 is MNHEY and CDR2 is SMNVEV in the germline V gene (reference sequence). The length of the CDR3 is 15 residues. The junction had 9 bases not matched to a gene; V was cut back by 3 bases and J by 7 bases.

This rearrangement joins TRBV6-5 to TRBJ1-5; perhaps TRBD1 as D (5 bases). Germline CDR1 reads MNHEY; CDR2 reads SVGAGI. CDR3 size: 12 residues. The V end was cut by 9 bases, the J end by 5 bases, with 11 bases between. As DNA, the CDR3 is TGTGCCAGTCACTCGGGGGATCAGCCCCAGCATTTT. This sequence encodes CASHSGDQPQHF.

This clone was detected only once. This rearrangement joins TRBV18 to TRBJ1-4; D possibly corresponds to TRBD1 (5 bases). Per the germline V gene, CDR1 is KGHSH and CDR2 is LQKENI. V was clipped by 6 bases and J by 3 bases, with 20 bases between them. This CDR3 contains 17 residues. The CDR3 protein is CASSRMTASAPNEKLFF. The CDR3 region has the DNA TGTGCCAGCTCGCGGATGACAGCGTCCGCGCCTAATGAAAAACTGTTTTTT.

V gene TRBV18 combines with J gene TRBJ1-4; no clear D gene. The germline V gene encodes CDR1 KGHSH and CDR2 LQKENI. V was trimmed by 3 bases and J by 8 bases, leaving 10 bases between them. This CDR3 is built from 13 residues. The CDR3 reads CASSPRYREKLFF. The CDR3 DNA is TGTGCCAGCTCACCTCGTTATCGGGAAAAACTGTTTTTT. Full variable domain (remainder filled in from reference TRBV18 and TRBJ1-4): NAGVMQNPRHLVRRRGQEARLRCSPMKGHSHVYWYRQLPEEGLKFMVYLQKENIIDESGMPKERFSAEFPKEGPSILRIQQVVRGDSAAYFCASSPRYREKLFFGSGTQLSVL.

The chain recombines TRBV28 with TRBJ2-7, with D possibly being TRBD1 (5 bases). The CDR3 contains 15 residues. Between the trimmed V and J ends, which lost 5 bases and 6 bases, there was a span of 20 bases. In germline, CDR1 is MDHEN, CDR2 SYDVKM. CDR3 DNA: TGTGCCAGCAGTCCCCCGGGCAGGGAAACAGCCGAGCAGTACTTC. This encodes CASSPPGRETAEQYF.

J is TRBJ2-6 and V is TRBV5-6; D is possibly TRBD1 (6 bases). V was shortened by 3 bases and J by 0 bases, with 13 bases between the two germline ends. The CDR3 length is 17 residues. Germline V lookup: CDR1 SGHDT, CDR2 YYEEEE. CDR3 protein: CASSSQGHYSGANVLTF. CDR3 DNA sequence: TGTGCCAGCAGCTCCCAGGGGCACTACTCTGGGGCCAACGTCCTGACTTTC. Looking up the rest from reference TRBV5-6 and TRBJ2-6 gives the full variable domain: DAGVTQSPTHLIKTRGQQVTLRCSPKSGHDTVSWYQQALGQGPQFIFQYYEEEERQRGNFPDRFSGHQFPNYSSELNVNALLLGDSALYLCASSSQGHYSGANVLTFGAGSRLTVL.

The CDR3 loop is CASSITGAGYTF. The DNA for the CDR3 is TGTGCCAGCAGTATCACAGGGGCGGGCTACACCTTC. The chain couples TRBV28 to TRBJ1-2; 7 bases agree with TRBD1. Losses at the gene ends were 5 bases for V and 8 bases for J; bases not matched to a gene: 5. Germline V CDR1 and CDR2: MDHEN, SYDVKM. The CDR3 contains 12 residues.

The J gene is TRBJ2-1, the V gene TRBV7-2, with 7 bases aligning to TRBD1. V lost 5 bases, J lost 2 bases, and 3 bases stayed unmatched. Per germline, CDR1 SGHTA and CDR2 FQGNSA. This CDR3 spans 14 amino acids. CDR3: CASSRGQPYNEQFF. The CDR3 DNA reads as TGTGCCAGCAGCCGGGGACAGCCCTACAATGAGCAGTTCTTC.

Here the CDR3 DNA reads TGTGCCAGCAGTGGCGAGCCGGGACACCTCAATCAGCCCCAGCATTTT. This sequence encodes CASSGEPGHLNQPQHF. The V gene is TRBV2, the J gene TRBJ1-5; D is perhaps TRBD1 (6 bases). This CDR3 spans 16 amino acids. Trimming shortened V by 4 bases and J by 3 bases, and 16 bases separated the two germline ends. The germline gives CDR1 SNHLY, CDR2 FYNNEI.

The CDR3 nucleotides are TGTGCCAGCAGGGAGGAAGCGGCCGGGGAGCTGTTTTTT. Translating gives CASREEAAGELFF. The chain joins TRBV2 to TRBJ2-2; perhaps TRBD2 as D (5 bases). CDR3 length equals 13 residues. V was clipped by 6 bases and J by 6 bases, with 11 bases between them. In germline, CDR1 is SNHLY, CDR2 FYNNEI.

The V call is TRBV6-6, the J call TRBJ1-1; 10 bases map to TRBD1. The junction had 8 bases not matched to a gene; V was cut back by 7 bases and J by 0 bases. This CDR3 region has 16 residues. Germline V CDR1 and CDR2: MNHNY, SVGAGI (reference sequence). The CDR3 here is CASTPGQGIMNTEAFF. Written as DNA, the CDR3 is TGTGCCAGCACACCGGGACAGGGGATCATGAACACTGAAGCTTTCTTT.

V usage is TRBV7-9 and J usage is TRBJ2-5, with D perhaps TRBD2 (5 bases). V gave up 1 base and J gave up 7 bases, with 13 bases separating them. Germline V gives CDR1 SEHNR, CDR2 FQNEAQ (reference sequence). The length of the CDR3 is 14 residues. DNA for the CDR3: TGTGCCAGCAGCTTAGTCGGTAGCCGGGGGACCCAGTACTTC. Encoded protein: CASSLVGSRGTQYF.

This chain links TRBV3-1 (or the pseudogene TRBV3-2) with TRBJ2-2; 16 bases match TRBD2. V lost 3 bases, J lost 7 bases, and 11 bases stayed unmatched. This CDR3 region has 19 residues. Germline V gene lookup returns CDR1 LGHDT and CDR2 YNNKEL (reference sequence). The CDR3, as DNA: TGTGCCAGCAGCCAGTGGGGGACTAGCGGGAGGGCCCTCGGCGGGGAGCTGTTTTTT. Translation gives CASSQWGTSGRALGGELFF.

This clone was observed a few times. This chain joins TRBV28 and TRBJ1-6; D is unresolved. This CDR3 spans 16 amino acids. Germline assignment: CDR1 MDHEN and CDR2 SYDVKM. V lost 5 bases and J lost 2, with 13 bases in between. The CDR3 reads CASSKGPGAYNSPLHF. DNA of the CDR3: TGTGCCAGCAGTAAAGGGCCGGGAGCCTATAATTCACCCCTCCACTTT. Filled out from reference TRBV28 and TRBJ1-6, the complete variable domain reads DVKVTQSSRYLVKRTGEKVFLECVQDMDHENMFWYRQDPGLGLRLIYFSYDVKMKEKGDIPEGYSVSREKKERFSLILESASTNQTSMYLCASSKGPGAYNSPLHFGNGTRLTVT.

The CDR3 protein is CAWSVLSTDTQYF. CDR3 DNA: TGTGCCTGGAGTGTACTGAGCACAGATACGCAGTATTTT. The V gene is TRBV30, the J gene TRBJ2-3; D gene uncertain. Between the trimmed V and J ends, which lost 0 bases and 0 bases, there was a span of 4 bases. The CDR3 is 13 amino acids. Germline values: CDR1 GTSNPN, CDR2 SVGIG (reference sequence).

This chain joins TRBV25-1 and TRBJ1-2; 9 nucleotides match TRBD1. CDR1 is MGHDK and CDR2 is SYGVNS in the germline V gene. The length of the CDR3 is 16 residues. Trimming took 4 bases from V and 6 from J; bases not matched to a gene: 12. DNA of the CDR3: TGTGCCAGCAGTGTAGCCGGGACAGGGCGATTCCATGGCTACACCTTC. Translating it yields CASSVAGTGRFHGYTF.

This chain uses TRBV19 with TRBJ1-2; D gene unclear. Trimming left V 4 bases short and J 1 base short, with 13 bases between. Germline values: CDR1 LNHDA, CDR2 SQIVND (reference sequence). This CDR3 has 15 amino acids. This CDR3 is CASSNQAAVNYGYTF. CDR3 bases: TGTGCCAGTAGTAACCAAGCGGCCGTTAACTATGGCTACACCTTC.

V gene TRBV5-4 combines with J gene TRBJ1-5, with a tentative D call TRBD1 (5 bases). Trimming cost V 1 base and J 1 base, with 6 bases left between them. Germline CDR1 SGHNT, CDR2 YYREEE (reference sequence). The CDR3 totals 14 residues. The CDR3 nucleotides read TGTGCCAGCAGCTTGCAGGGAAGCAATCAGCCCCAGCATTTT. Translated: CASSLQGSNQPQHF.